This entry lists 6 T cell receptor beta chains sequenced from one sample in a study of T cells expressing NK-cell markers. One entry per CDR3 protein, without DNA, is what TCRdb gives after re-calling the 5' RACE reads. The sample data list some 500,000 distinct CDR3 sequences. Sequencing was performed on blood T cells: a sorted CD56 or NKG2C T cell subset, CD4+ or CD8+ T cells, or bulk PBMC T cells (not recorded which). The receptor source for this set is a woman aged 45 to 65 in good health.

This chain joins TRBV20-1 and TRBJ2-3; the D call from TCRdb, TRBD1, cannot be confirmed without DNA. The CDR3 sequence is 15 residues long. The germline CDR1 and CDR2 sequences are DFQATT and SNEGSKA (reference sequence). The chain's CDR3 is CSARGQATGTDTQYF.

The V gene is TRBV21-1, the J gene TRBJ2-1; with no DNA, the TCRdb D assignment of TRBD2 cannot be verified. TRBV21-1 is described as a pseudogene. The CDR3 is made up of 15 amino acids. The CDR3 protein is CASMLASSSYNEQFF.

The chain combines TRBV24-1 with TRBJ2-1; TCRdb returns TRBD2, unconfirmable since there is no DNA. The CDR3 runs to 15 residues. Germline V lookup: CDR1 KGHDR, CDR2 SFDVKD. The CDR3 spells CATSAIPGLANEQFF.

The V gene is TRBV5-1, the J gene TRBJ2-1; the TCRdb call, TRBD1, lacks DNA for checking. CDR1 is SGHRS and CDR2 is YFSETQ in the germline V gene. CDR3 length equals 16 residues. The CDR3 sequence is CASSLRDASVRNEQFF.

This chain connects TRBV3-1 to TRBJ2-1; TCRdb proposes TRBD2, but this gene call is untestable without DNA. Germline values: CDR1 LGHDT, CDR2 YNNKEL (reference sequence). The CDR3 contains 12 residues. CDR3 loop: CASSRTSSEQFF.

The CDR3 loop reads CASSLSSTSGRVGDVTDTQYF. This sequence joins TRBV11-2 and TRBJ2-3; as DNA is missing, the TRBD2 call by TCRdb cannot be tested. The CDR3 extends over 21 amino acids. CDR1 is SGHAT, CDR2 FQNNGV, per germline.